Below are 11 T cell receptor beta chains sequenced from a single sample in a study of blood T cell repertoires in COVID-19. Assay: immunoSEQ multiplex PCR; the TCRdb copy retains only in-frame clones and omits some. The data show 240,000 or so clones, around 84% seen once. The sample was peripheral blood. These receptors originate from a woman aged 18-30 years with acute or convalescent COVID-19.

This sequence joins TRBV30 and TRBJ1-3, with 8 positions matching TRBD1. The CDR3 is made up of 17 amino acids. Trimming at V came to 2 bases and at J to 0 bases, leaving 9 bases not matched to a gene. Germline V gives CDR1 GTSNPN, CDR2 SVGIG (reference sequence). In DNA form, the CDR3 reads TGTGCCTGGAGTCCCGGGACAGGATCCTACTCTGGAAACACCATATATTTT. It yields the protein CAWSPGTGSYSGNTIYF.

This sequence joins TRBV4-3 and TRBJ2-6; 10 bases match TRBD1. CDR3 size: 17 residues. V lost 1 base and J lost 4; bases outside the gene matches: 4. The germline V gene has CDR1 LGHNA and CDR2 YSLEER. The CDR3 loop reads CASSQGQGAWGANVLTF. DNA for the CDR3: TGCGCCAGCAGCCAAGGACAGGGGGCGTGGGGGGCCAACGTCCTGACTTTC.

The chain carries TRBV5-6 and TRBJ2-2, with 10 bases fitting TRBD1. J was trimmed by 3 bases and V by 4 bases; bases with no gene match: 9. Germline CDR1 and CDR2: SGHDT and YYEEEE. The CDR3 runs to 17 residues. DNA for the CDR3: TGTGCCAGCAGCAACATCGGGGGACAGGGGTACACCGGGGAGCTGTTTTTT. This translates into CASSNIGGQGYTGELFF.

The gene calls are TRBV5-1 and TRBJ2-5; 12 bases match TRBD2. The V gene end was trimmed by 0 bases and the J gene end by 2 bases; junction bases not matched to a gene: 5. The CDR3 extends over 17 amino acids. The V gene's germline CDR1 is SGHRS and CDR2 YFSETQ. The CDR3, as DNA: TGCGCCAGCAGCTTGGGAGGACTAGCGGGGATACAAGAGACCCAGTACTTC. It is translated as CASSLGGLAGIQETQYF. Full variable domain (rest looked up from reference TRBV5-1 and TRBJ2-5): KAGVTQTPRYLIKTRGQQVTLSCSPISGHRSVSWYQQTPGQGLQFLFEYFSETQRNKGNFPGRFSGRQFSNSRSEMNVSTLELGDSALYLCASSLGGLAGIQETQYFGPGTRLLVL.

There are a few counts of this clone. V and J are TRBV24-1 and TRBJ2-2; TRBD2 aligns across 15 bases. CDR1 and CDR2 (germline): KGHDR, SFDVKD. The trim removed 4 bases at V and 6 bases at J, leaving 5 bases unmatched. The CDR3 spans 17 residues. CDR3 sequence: CATSDPGLAGGSGELFF. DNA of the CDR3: TGTGCCACCAGTGACCCCGGACTAGCGGGAGGGTCCGGGGAGCTGTTTTTT.

The CDR3 coding sequence is TGTGCCAGCAGCTTAGAGGCTAGCGGGCTTCCCTACGAGCAGTACTTC. Protein: CASSLEASGLPYEQYF. This chain links TRBV7-2 with TRBJ2-7; 8 bases align to TRBD2. CDR3 size: 16 residues. The ends lost 1 base at V and 2 bases at J; junction bases unmatched: 7. Looked up from germline, CDR1 is SGHTA and CDR2 is FQGNSA.

This chain's CDR3 is CASSASGTGGEGLNSPLHF. CDR3 DNA sequence: TGTGCCAGCAGCGCCTCCGGGACAGGGGGCGAGGGACTAAATTCACCCCTCCACTTT. V is TRBV9 and J is TRBJ1-6; 12 bases align to TRBD1. The V segment lost 3 bases and the J segment 7 bases; nucleotides outside the gene matches: 14. This CDR3 has 19 residues. Germline CDR1 is SGDLS and CDR2 is YYNGEE.

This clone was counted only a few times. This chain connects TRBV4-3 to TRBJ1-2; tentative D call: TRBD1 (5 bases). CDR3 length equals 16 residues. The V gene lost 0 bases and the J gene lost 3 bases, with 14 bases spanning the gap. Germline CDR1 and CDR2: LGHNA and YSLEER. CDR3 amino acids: CASSQDYLGLDYGYTF. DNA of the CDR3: TGCGCCAGCAGCCAAGATTATCTGGGGCTAGACTATGGCTACACCTTC.

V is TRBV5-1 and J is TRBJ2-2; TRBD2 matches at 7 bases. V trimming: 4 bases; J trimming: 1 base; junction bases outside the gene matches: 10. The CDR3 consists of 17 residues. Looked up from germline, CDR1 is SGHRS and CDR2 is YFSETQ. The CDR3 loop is CASSQTYTGGNTGELFF. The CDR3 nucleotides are TGCGCCAGCAGCCAAACGTATACGGGAGGGAACACCGGGGAGCTGTTTTTT.

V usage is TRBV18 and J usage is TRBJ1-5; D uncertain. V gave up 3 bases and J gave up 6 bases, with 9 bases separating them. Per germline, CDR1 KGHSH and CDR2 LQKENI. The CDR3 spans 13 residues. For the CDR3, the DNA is TGTGCCAGCTCACCGGTGGAGACTCAGCCCCAGCATTTT. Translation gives CASSPVETQPQHF.

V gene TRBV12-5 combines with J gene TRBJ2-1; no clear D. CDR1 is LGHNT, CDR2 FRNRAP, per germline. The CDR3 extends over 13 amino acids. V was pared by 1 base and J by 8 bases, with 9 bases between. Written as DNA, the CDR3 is TGTGCTAGTGGTTTGGGCCCCCGCGATGAGCAGTTCTTC. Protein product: CASGLGPRDEQFF.